These T cell receptor beta chains were read from a single sample in a study of STAT5B mutations in CD4+ large granular lymphocyte leukemia. Clones were sequenced by immunoSEQ multiplex PCR, and TCRdb holds only the in-frame ones, with some missing. The sample yields about 23,000 clones, approximately 81% seen once. The sequenced sample consisted of CD4+ T cells from blood buffy coats. All receptors come from a human donor in good health. Both conserved end residues are part of each CDR3. Each record gives: V gene, D gene, J gene, clone size, CDR3 DNA, CDR3 protein. A D gene is named only where the DNA matches it firmly. Size is omitted from some rows. Given values are once, few, many or a class for expanded clones.

>TRBV27|.|TRBJ1-1|.
TGTGCCAGCAGCCCCACCCAGCAGGGTCGAACTGAAGCTTTCTTT
CASSPTQQGRTEAFF
>TRBV7-2|TRBD1|TRBJ1-1|.
TGTGCCAGCACCAAATGGGGGGACAGGGCTGAAGCTTTCTTT
CASTKWGDRAEAFF
>TRBV10-1|.|TRBJ2-7|.
TGCGCCAGCAGTGAAGGACTGGGGGGCTACGAGCAGTACTTC
CASSEGLGGYEQYF
>TRBV7-9|TRBD1|TRBJ2-3|once
TGTGCCAGCAGCTTCGACAGGGGAGCGACAGATACGCAGTATTTT
CASSFDRGATDTQYF
>TRBV6-6|.|TRBJ1-2|once
TGTGCCAGCAGTGTGGACAGCCAAGGGTATGGCTACACCTTC
CASSVDSQGYGYTF
>TRBV14|TRBD2|TRBJ2-1|once
TGTGCCAGCAGCCAAGCCCTCTGGGGGACTAGCGGGAGGATCTATGAGCAGTTCTTC
CASSQALWGTSGRIYEQFF
>TRBV11-2|.|TRBJ2-7|.
TGTGCCAGCAGCTTTAGTGATCGGGCCTACGAGCAGTACTTC
CASSFSDRAYEQYF
>TRBV7-2|.|TRBJ2-5|.
TGTGCCAGCAGCTTAGGCCGGGAGACCCAGTACTTC
CASSLGRETQYF
>TRBV5-1|.|TRBJ1-2|once
TGCGCCAGCAGCGCATCCCCGGACAGACTAGAGCTGAATGGCTACACCTTC
CASSASPDRLELNGYTF
>TRBV28|.|TRBJ2-7|.
TGTGCCAGCAGTCAACCCTACGAGCAGTACTTC
CASSQPYEQYF
>TRBV5-1|TRBD2|TRBJ2-1|.
TGCGCCAGCAGCTTCTCCCTCCGGACTAGCGGCGAGCAGTTCTTC
CASSFSLRTSGEQFF
>TRBV18|.|TRBJ2-1|.
TGTGCCAGCTCACCCGGGGACGGCTACAATGAGCAGTTCTTC
CASSPGDGYNEQFF
>TRBV28|.|TRBJ2-2|.
TGTGCCAGCAGTTCCGTGGGGGACACCGGGGAGCTGTTTTTT
CASSSVGDTGELFF
>TRBV28|.|TRBJ1-2|.
TGTGCCAGCAGTTTACAGGGCGGTGACTATGGCTACACCTTC
CASSLQGGDYGYTF
>TRBV6-1|.|TRBJ1-4|.
TGTGCCAGCAGCGAAACGGGGTTGGCAGCCCTAACTAATGAAAAACTGTTTTTT
CASSETGLAALTNEKLFF
>TRBV7-6|TRBD2|TRBJ2-3|.
TGTGCCAGCAGCACGGACGTTAGCGGGCTTGGTGATACGCAGTATTTT
CASSTDVSGLGDTQYF
>TRBV5-1|TRBD2|TRBJ2-1|.
TGCGCCAGCAGCACTAGCGGAGGGTCCTACAATGAGCAGTTCTTC
CASSTSGGSYNEQFF
>TRBV5-1|.|TRBJ1-1|.
TGCGCCAGCAGCTTGGGTCGGCTCTTGAACACTGAAGCTTTCTTT
CASSLGRLLNTEAFF
>TRBV2|.|TRBJ1-4|.
TGTGCCAGCAGTGAAAGTCGGGGCAGGGCAACTAATGAAAAACTGTTTTTT
CASSESRGRATNEKLFF
>TRBV15|TRBD1|TRBJ1-1|few
TGTGCCACCGGACCCGACAGGGAGAACACTGAAGCTTTCTTT
CATGPDRENTEAFF
>TRBV7-9|.|TRBJ2-4|.
TGTGCCAGCACCCTGGACGCTCGGGGGAACATTCAGTACTTC
CASTLDARGNIQYF
>TRBV6-1|TRBD2|TRBJ2-7|.
TGTGCCAGCAGGGGTAGCGGGATGTATGAGCAGTACTTC
CASRGSGMYEQYF
>TRBV5-5|.|TRBJ2-1|.
TGTGCCAGCAGCTGGAGTCAGGGTAATGAGCAGTTCTTC
CASSWSQGNEQFF
>TRBV12-5|TRBD2|TRBJ2-2|few
TGTGCTAGTGGTCCCGGACTAGCGGGTTACACCGGGGAGCTGTTTTTT
CASGPGLAGYTGELFF
>TRBV7-6|.|TRBJ2-2|.
TGTGCCAGCAGCGCGCAGGGGTCCGGGGAGCTGTTTTTT
CASSAQGSGELFF
>TRBV2|TRBD1|TRBJ2-5|.
TGTGCCAGCAATAGACAGGGTTTCTTACAAGAGACCCAGTACTTC
CASNRQGFLQETQYF
>TRBV6-5|.|TRBJ1-1|.
TGTGCCAGCAGTTACTCGAGAAGGAACACTGAAGCTTTCTTT
CASSYSRRNTEAFF
>TRBV5-6|.|TRBJ2-5|.
TGTGCCAGCAGCTTTGGAGACGGACAGTTGGGTGAGACCCAGTACTTC
CASSFGDGQLGETQYF
>TRBV5-6|TRBD2|TRBJ2-1|once
TGTGCCAGTACCCGAACTAGCGGGAGTACAAATGAGCAGTTCTTC
CASTRTSGSTNEQFF
>TRBV6-1|.|TRBJ1-5|.
TGTGCCAGCAGTGAACTCGGGGGCCAGCCCCAGCATTTT
CASSELGGQPQHF
>TRBV2|.|TRBJ2-1|few
TGTGCCACCAGGCGTGGGAGGGACAGTGATTACAATGAGCAGTTCTTC
CATRRGRDSDYNEQFF
>TRBV11-1|.|TRBJ2-7|.
TGTGCCAGCAGCTTAGCGGGACACACCTACGAGCAGTACTTC
CASSLAGHTYEQYF
>TRBV6-6|TRBD1|TRBJ1-3|.
TGTGCCAGCAGAGCTCTACAGGGGTCTGGAAACACCATATATTTT
CASRALQGSGNTIYF
>TRBV2|TRBD1|TRBJ2-7|.
TGTGCCAGCATTCTAGACAGGGCACCCTACGAGCAGTACTTC
CASILDRAPYEQYF
>TRBV11-3|.|TRBJ1-4|.
TGTGCCAGCAGCCCCAGTGGGGGGGCTACTAATGAAAAACTGTTTTTT
CASSPSGGATNEKLFF
>TRBV10-1|.|TRBJ1-3|.
TGCGCCAGCAGCCCATCCTCTGGAAACACCATATATTTT
CASSPSSGNTIYF
>TRBV4-2|TRBD2|TRBJ2-7|few
TGTGCCAGCAGCCGGGGACTAGCGGCTTACGAGCAGTACTTC
CASSRGLAAYEQYF
>TRBV18|TRBD1|TRBJ2-7|.
TGTGCCAGCTCACCACCCGGGACAGGGGGCTACGAGCAGTACTTC
CASSPPGTGGYEQYF
>TRBV11-2|.|TRBJ2-7|.
TGTGCCAGCAGCGCCGAACGACAGGCGAGCTCCTACGAGCAGTACTTC
CASSAERQASSYEQYF
>TRBV6-5|.|TRBJ2-7|.
TGTGCCAGCAGTTACACAAGTCTAAGCGTCGAGCAGTACTTC
CASSYTSLSVEQYF
>TRBV10-1|.|TRBJ1-1|.
TGCGCCAGCAGTGAGTCGAGAGGGGTAGGCTCGGGCAACACTGAAGCTTTCTTT
CASSESRGVGSGNTEAFF
>TRBV6-5|.|TRBJ2-7|once
TGTGCCAGCAGCTTGGCTGTATACCCTTACGAGCAGTACTTC
CASSLAVYPYEQYF
>TRBV28|.|TRBJ1-5|few
TGTGCCAGCAGTTCCCCTCAGGGAGAGCAGCCCCAGCATTTT
CASSSPQGEQPQHF
>TRBV11-3|TRBD1|TRBJ2-7|.
TGTGCCAGCAGCTTAGACCAGGGGGGGACAGGGGTGTACTTC
CASSLDQGGTGVYF
>TRBV7-9|.|TRBJ2-1|.
TGTGCCAGCAGCTTCTCAGGTAATGAGCAGTTCTTC
CASSFSGNEQFF
>TRBV7-2|TRBD1|TRBJ1-5|.
TGTGCCAGCAGTCTAACAGGGGGCTACCAGCCCCAGCATTTT
CASSLTGGYQPQHF
>TRBV19|.|TRBJ1-4|.
TGTGCCAGTAGTACCGGACAGCGATTTCGTATGAATGAAAAACTGTTTTTT
CASSTGQRFRMNEKLFF
>TRBV18|.|TRBJ1-4|.
TGTGCCAGCTTGGAGACAGGAGGTGAAAAACTGTTTTTT
CASLETGGEKLFF
>TRBV10-3|.|TRBJ1-1|.
TGTGCCATCAGCGAACGGACAGATAACACTGAAGCTTTCTTT
CAISERTDNTEAFF
>TRBV7-2|.|TRBJ1-2|once
TGTGCCAGCAGCTTAGCGCTGGCCAGCAACTATGGCTACACCTTC
CASSLALASNYGYTF
>TRBV11-3|.|TRBJ2-7|.
TGTGCCAGCAGCCCGAGGGACACTTCCTACGAGCAGTACTTC
CASSPRDTSYEQYF
>TRBV2|.|TRBJ2-5|.
TGTGCCAGCAGTGACACTTCTAGCGATAAGGGTGGAGAGACCCAGTACTTC
CASSDTSSDKGGETQYF
>TRBV9|.|TRBJ1-4|.
TGTGCCAGCAGCTACCGTGGGGCAGGGGATGAAAAACTGTTTTTT
CASSYRGAGDEKLFF